This T cell receptor beta chain was documented in a study of cytomegalovirus exposure and HLA in healthy donors. Both 60 Vbeta primers and 13 Jbeta primers went into the PCR. The table came from immunoSEQ multiplex PCR; TCRdb's copy has only in-frame clones and leaves some out. The data contain about 120,000 clones, around 82% of them singletons. The V and J ends lost 7 bases and 5 bases, in that order; junction bases with no gene match: 12. The V gene's germline CDR1 is MNHEY and CDR2 SVGAGI. The CDR3 extends over 15 amino acids. Whole-study results and caveats: In vitro checks showed that a few CMV-associated chains really do target CMV antigens.

Only a few counts were recorded for this clone. Antigen: not known. The sequencing sample was made of PBMCs. The receptor was derived from a male donor in good health and CMV-seropositive. The rearrangement joins TRBV6-5 to TRBJ1-2, with TRBD1 matching 8 bases. Here the CDR3 reads CASTFRQGAQYGYTF. CDR3 in DNA: TGTGCCAGCACCTTTAGGCAGGGGGCCCAGTATGGCTACACCTTC.